The 19 T cell receptor beta chains below were found in one sample sequenced in a study of shared clonotypes between healthy human individuals. Libraries were prepared by immunoSEQ multiplex PCR; TCRdb keeps only in-frame clonotypes and omits some of them. The sample holds about 1.5 million clones, around 95% seen once. The sequenced sample consisted of naive CD4+ T cells sorted from blood. Noted subset: CD45RA+ positively selected. The receptors originated from a man between 25 and 39 years old in good health.

The chain has TRBV27 and TRBJ2-1; 7 nucleotides agree with TRBD2. The CDR3 consists of 15 residues. Germline V lookup: CDR1 MNHEY, CDR2 SMNVEV (reference sequence). Trimming cost V 3 bases and J 3 bases; bases outside gene matches: 5. Here the CDR3 reads CASSLGGSLYNEQFF. For the CDR3, the DNA is TGTGCCAGCAGTTTGGGCGGGAGCCTCTACAATGAGCAGTTCTTC.

The chain is built from TRBV5-5 and TRBJ2-3; D perhaps matches TRBD2 (5 bases). Trimming removed 2 bases at V and 10 bases at J, with 11 bases between. The CDR3 spans 12 residues. CDR1 and CDR2 (germline): SGHKS, YYEKEE (reference sequence). The chain's CDR3 is CASSLDTGSQYF. CDR3 DNA: TGTGCCAGCAGCTTAGACACGGGGTCGCAGTATTTT.

CDR3 DNA: TGTGCCACCTGGACAGGGCAAAAACCTCTCGAAATCCCCACAGATACGCAGTATTTT. Translation: CATWTGQKPLEIPTDTQYF. This sequence joins TRBV28 and TRBJ2-3; 8 bases fit TRBD1. There are 19 residues in the CDR3. J was trimmed by 2 bases and V by 10 bases; bases with no gene match: 23. From germline, CDR1 is MDHEN and CDR2 SYDVKM.

The chain links TRBV18 to TRBJ2-2; TRBD1 is a possible D gene (6 bases). With 2 bases removed from V and 2 bases from J, the gap between germline ends came to 15 bases. The CDR3 runs 17 residues. Germline V gene sequence: CDR1 KGHSH, CDR2 LQKENI. The CDR3 region is CASSPSGRGSNTGELFF. The CDR3 region has the DNA TGTGCCAGCTCACCATCCGGCAGGGGCTCTAACACCGGGGAGCTGTTTTTT.

The chain recombines TRBV18 with TRBJ2-6, with D possibly TRBD2 on 7 matching bases. Trimming cost V 0 bases and J 1 base, with 13 bases left between them. Looked up from germline, CDR1 is KGHSH and CDR2 is LQKENI. CDR3 length: 18 amino acids. CDR3 nucleotides: TGTGCCAGCTCACCACCATTGGGGGGGCGTTCTGGGGCCAACGTCCTGACTTTC. Residues: CASSPPLGGRSGANVLTF.

V and J are TRBV6-1 and TRBJ2-5; D is perhaps TRBD1 (5 bases). The CDR3 is 13 residues long. Trimming stripped 2 bases from V and 7 bases from J, with 11 bases between. Germline lookup yields CDR1 MNHNS and CDR2 SASEGT. CDR3: CASSEQGRGTQYF. CDR3 DNA sequence: TGTGCCAGCAGTGAACAGGGTAGGGGGACCCAGTACTTC.

This clone was detected only once. This chain joins TRBV6-6 and TRBJ1-5; TRBD1 matches 10 bases. With 8 bases clipped from V and 0 bases from J, the junction kept 7 bases outside the gene matches. The CDR3 contains 16 residues. Germline CDR1 reads MNHNY; CDR2 reads SVGAGI (reference sequence). The CDR3 sequence is CASGPGQGFSNQPQHF. CDR3 DNA: TGTGCCAGCGGACCGGGACAGGGGTTTAGCAATCAGCCCCAGCATTTT.

The chain carries TRBV18 and TRBJ2-1, with D possibly called TRBD1 or TRBD2 (5 bases each). The ends were cut back, 1 base at V and 0 bases at J, with 13 bases in the middle. The CDR3 spans 17 residues. Germline V gives CDR1 KGHSH, CDR2 LQKENI. For the CDR3, the DNA is TGTGCCAGCTCACCACTCTTCGGGACGAGCTCCTACAATGAGCAGTTCTTC. Protein: CASSPLFGTSSYNEQFF.

This clone was counted once. The chain has TRBV27 and TRBJ2-1; tentative D call: TRBD2 (5 bases). The CDR3 loop spans 14 amino acids. Trimming took off 2 bases at V and 9 bases at J, with 14 bases between the two ends. Germline CDR1 reads MNHEY; CDR2 reads SMNVEV (reference sequence). This CDR3 reads CASSLRGIYGEQFF. In DNA, the CDR3 is TGTGCCAGCAGTTTAAGAGGGATCTACGGTGAGCAGTTCTTC.

V usage is TRBV2 and J usage is TRBJ1-5, with D possibly TRBD1 on 5 matching bases. Germline CDR1 and CDR2: SNHLY and FYNNEI. The CDR3 spans 13 residues. V lost 6 bases and J 3 bases, leaving 9 bases between the germline ends. In nucleotides, the CDR3 is TGTGCCAGCAGGAGGGACCACAATCAGCCCCAGCATTTT. This sequence encodes CASRRDHNQPQHF.

The rearrangement joins TRBV7-2 to TRBJ2-5, with no clear D. V lost 6 bases and J 5 bases, leaving 10 bases between the germline ends. The CDR3 contains 12 residues. From germline, CDR1 is SGHTA and CDR2 FQGNSA. The CDR3 sequence: CASRMKGETQYF. The CDR3 nucleotides are TGTGCCAGCAGGATGAAAGGCGAGACCCAGTACTTC.

This clone was observed a single time. A read error may produce the germline difference seen at one junction end. The chain is built from TRBV4-1 and TRBJ2-3, with a tentative D call TRBD1 (5 bases). The CDR3 is 18 residues long. Looked up from germline, CDR1 is MGHRA and CDR2 is YSYEKL. DNA for the CDR3: TGCGCCAGCAGTCAAGGTGATAGGGGAAATCGGCTCACAGATACGCAGTATTTT. Its protein is CASSQGDRGNRLTDTQYF.

The chain carries TRBV6-5 and TRBJ2-7, with D possibly being TRBD2 (7 bases). This CDR3 has 16 amino acids. Trimming left V 0 bases short and J 3 bases short, with 15 bases between. Germline-derived CDR1 and CDR2 are MNHEY and SVGAGI. Here the CDR3 DNA reads TGTGCCAGCAGTTACTCGGGGAGGGGGATGTTCTACGAGCAGTACTTC. It encodes CASSYSGRGMFYEQYF.

The chain joins TRBV6-5 to TRBJ2-2; TRBD2 matches 9 bases. Germline V lookup: CDR1 MNHEY, CDR2 SVGAGI. CDR3 size: 13 residues. Trimming removed 4 bases from V and 7 bases from J; junction bases left unmatched: 1. The DNA of the CDR3 is TGTGCCAGCAGTTCACTAGCGGGCGGGGAGCTGTTTTTT. Protein sequence: CASSSLAGGELFF.

Worth noting for this clone: Additional DNA sequences in this sample encode the identical CDR3. J is TRBJ2-3 and V is TRBV7-2; maybe TRBD2 (7 bases). CDR1 is SGHTA and CDR2 is FQGNSA in the germline V gene. The CDR3 contains 14 residues. The germline V and J ends were trimmed by 3 bases and 4 bases, with 11 bases remaining between them. CDR3: CASSFGGRADTQYF. CDR3 nucleotides: TGTGCCAGCAGCTTCGGGGGGCGAGCAGATACGCAGTATTTT.

The gene calls are TRBV7-2 and TRBJ2-3; tentative D call: TRBD2 (6 bases). The germline V and J ends were trimmed by 5 bases and 9 bases, with 27 bases remaining between them. CDR1 is SGHTA and CDR2 is FQGNSA in the germline V gene. CDR3 length: 17 residues. For the CDR3, the DNA is TGTGCCAGCAGCCAAAACTCCGGGACTCGCTCATTTAAGACGCAGTATTTT. Translation gives CASSQNSGTRSFKTQYF.

This sequence joins TRBV6-6 and TRBJ2-3; 12 bases align to TRBD2. The CDR3 contains 16 residues. V lost 5 bases, J lost 8 bases, and 11 bases stayed unmatched. Germline V gives CDR1 MNHNY, CDR2 SVGAGI (reference sequence). DNA for the CDR3: TGTGCCAGCAGTCCCGGGCTAGCGGGAGGGGAGGCTACGCAGTATTTT. This codes for CASSPGLAGGEATQYF.

The rearrangement links TRBV9 to TRBJ2-1; 8 nucleotides match TRBD2. Losses at the gene ends were 3 bases for V and 8 bases for J; bases not matched to a gene: 10. From germline, CDR1 is SGDLS and CDR2 YYNGEE. The CDR3 extends over 15 amino acids. Here the CDR3 DNA reads TGTGCCAGCAGCGAACCGGGACTAGTTGCCGATGAGCAGTTCTTC. Amino acids: CASSEPGLVADEQFF.

To note about this clone: Within the sample, other DNA sequences also encode this same CDR3. V and J are TRBV5-1 and TRBJ1-2, with TRBD1 matching 9 bases. The CDR3 extends over 15 amino acids. V lost 0 bases and J lost 3; bases outside the gene matches: 3. Germline loops: CDR1 SGHRS, CDR2 YFSETQ. The CDR3 sequence: CASSLVGQGDYGYTF. The CDR3 DNA is TGCGCCAGCAGCTTGGTGGGACAGGGAGACTATGGCTACACCTTC.